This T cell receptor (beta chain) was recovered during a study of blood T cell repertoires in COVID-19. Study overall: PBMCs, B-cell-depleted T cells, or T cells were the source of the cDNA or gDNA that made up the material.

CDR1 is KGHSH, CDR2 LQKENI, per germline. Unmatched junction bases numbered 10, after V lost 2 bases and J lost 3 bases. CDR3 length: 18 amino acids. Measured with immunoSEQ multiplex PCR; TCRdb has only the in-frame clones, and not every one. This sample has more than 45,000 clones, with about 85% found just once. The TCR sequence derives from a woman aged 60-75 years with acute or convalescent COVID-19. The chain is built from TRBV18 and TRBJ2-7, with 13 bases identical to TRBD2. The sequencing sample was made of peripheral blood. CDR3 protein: CASSPRARLAGGSYEQYF. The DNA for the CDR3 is TGTGCCAGCTCACCAAGGGCTCGACTAGCGGGAGGAAGCTACGAGCAGTACTTC.